This section outlines one TCR beta chain sequence together with its context. Its antigen remains unidentified. The source of the sample is a study of radiotherapy plus CTLA-4 blockade in lung cancer. The assay was immunoSEQ multiplex PCR, and TCRdb's table has in-frame clones only and misses some. The sample holds 130,000 or so clones, 85% to 90% seen once. Points from the study as a whole: TCR clones from tumors expanded in blood after radiotherapy plus ipilimumab.

With ipilimumab providing CTLA-4 blockade, focal radiation was administered to patients who had chemo-refractory metastatic non-small-cell lung cancer. This receptor was obtained from a human donor with non-small cell lung cancer that progressed on radiotherapy plus ipilimumab. Here the sequenced sample was peripheral blood, taken from a patient treated with radiotherapy plus ipilimumab.

CDR3 bases: TGCAGCGTTGGACGGGACCGCTACACTGAAGCTTTCTTT. Amino acids: CSVGRDRYTEAFF. The chain couples TRBV29-1 to TRBJ1-1; possible D gene TRBD1, 5 bases. The CDR3 is 13 amino acids. Germline V gene data show CDR1 as SQVTM and CDR2 as ANQGSEA. V was clipped by 4 bases and J by 3 bases, with 12 bases between them.